The 17 T cell receptor beta chains listed next were all sequenced from one sample in a study of T-cell reconstitution after alpha-beta-depleted transplantation in children. TCRbeta library construction was performed incorporating unique molecular identifiers. TCRdb redid the calling of the PCR reads with MiXCR, one entry per CDR3 protein. The sample holds hundreds of thousands of distinct CDR3 sequences, roughly 17% seen once. Sequences were derived from PBMCs from the stem cell graft donor, sampled from the stem cell graft. These receptors all come from a human donor who donated a stem cell graft to a child with acute myeloid leukemia.

The chain recombines TRBV7-2 with TRBJ1-2; D gene ambiguous. Germline assignment: CDR1 SGHTA and CDR2 FQGNSA. V lost 0 bases and J 8 bases, leaving 16 bases between the germline ends. This CDR3 has 15 amino acids. CDR3 loop: CASSLAGYPERGYTF. DNA of the CDR3: TGTGCCAGCAGCTTAGCGGGTTACCCAGAAAGAGGCTACACCTTC. Supplemented by reference TRBV7-2 and TRBJ1-2, the full variable domain reads GAGVSQSPSNKVTEKGKDVELRCDPISGHTALYWYRQSLGQGLEFLIYFQGNSAPDKSGLPSDRFSAERTGGSVSTLTIQRTQQEDSAVYLCASSLAGYPERGYTFGSGTRLTVV.

The rearrangement links TRBV20-1 to TRBJ1-3, with 10 nucleotides matching TRBD1. After removal of 6 bases from V and 3 bases from J, the junction contained 14 bases not matched to a gene. CDR1 DFQATT and CDR2 SNEGSKA come from the germline V gene (reference sequence). CDR3 length equals 17 residues. The CDR3 loop reads CSATTVGTGDFGNTIYF. In DNA form, the CDR3 reads TGCAGTGCCACCACAGTAGGGACAGGGGATTTTGGAAACACCATATATTTT.

This clonotype was recorded at least ten times. V gene TRBV20-1 combines with J gene TRBJ1-6, with D perhaps matching TRBD1 (6 bases). Germline V CDR1 and CDR2: DFQATT, SNEGSKA (reference sequence). V lost 2 bases and J 0 bases, leaving 8 bases between the germline ends. The CDR3 length is 15 residues. The CDR3 DNA reads as TGCAGTGCTAGAAGGGGGAGCTCCTATAATTCACCCCTCCACTTT. The encoded protein is CSARRGSSYNSPLHF.

The chain couples TRBV3-1 to TRBJ2-6, with TRBD1 matching 9 bases. The germline V gene encodes CDR1 LGHDT and CDR2 YNNKEL (reference sequence). Unmatched junction bases numbered 10, after V lost 4 bases and J lost 0 bases. CDR3 length equals 19 residues. The CDR3 DNA is TGTGCCAGCAGCCCCCGGGACAGGGCTCCTCTCTCTGGGGCCAACGTCCTGACTTTC. Encoded protein: CASSPRDRAPLSGANVLTF.

This clonotype occurred many times. In DNA form, the CDR3 reads TGCAGCGTTGCACGGGGGAGCACAGATACGCAGTATTTT. As protein: CSVARGSTDTQYF. This sequence joins TRBV29-1 and TRBJ2-3; D is possibly TRBD2 (6 bases). The CDR3 is made up of 13 amino acids. With 4 bases removed from V and 0 bases from J, the gap between germline ends came to 8 bases. Germline CDR1 reads SQVTM; CDR2 reads ANQGSEA.

This clonotype was seen at least ten times. This chain connects TRBV20-1 to TRBJ1-1, with unresolved D. V lost 0 bases and J lost 8, with 13 bases in between. CDR3 length: 13 residues. From germline, CDR1 is DFQATT and CDR2 SNEGSKA (reference sequence). The CDR3: CSARDQSKFEAFF. The CDR3 region has the DNA TGCAGTGCTAGAGATCAGAGTAAGTTCGAAGCTTTCTTT.

The V and J genes are TRBV7-2 and TRBJ2-1, with D unclear. Germline CDR1 SGHTA, CDR2 FQGNSA. The V end lost 3 bases, the J end lost 0 bases, and 12 bases lay between the germline ends. The CDR3 runs 16 residues. This CDR3 is CASSFEALSSYNEQFF. CDR3 coding DNA: TGTGCCAGCAGCTTCGAGGCCCTAAGCTCCTACAATGAGCAGTTCTTC.

This clonotype was observed at least ten times. The rearrangement uses TRBV20-1 and TRBJ2-1; 12 bases map to TRBD2. Germline V gives CDR1 DFQATT, CDR2 SNEGSKA (reference sequence). This CDR3 spans 15 amino acids. Trimming took 3 bases from V and 4 from J; bases not matched to a gene: 4. For the CDR3, the DNA is TGCAGTGCTAGTGGACTAGCGGGGACTTACAATGAGCAGTTCTTC. It encodes CSASGLAGTYNEQFF.

The V call is TRBV6-5, the J call TRBJ1-2, with 7 bases identical to TRBD1. The CDR3 is 18 residues long. Looked up from germline, CDR1 is MNHEY and CDR2 is SVGAGI. V gave up 6 bases and J gave up 4 bases; unmatched junction bases: 20. CDR3 in amino acids: CASRSLETGFYTGYGYTF. CDR3 nucleotides: TGTGCCAGCAGGTCGCTCGAGACAGGGTTTTATACGGGCTATGGCTACACCTTC.

This chain connects TRBV9 to TRBJ1-4; 8 bases align to TRBD1. CDR1 is SGDLS, CDR2 YYNGEE, per germline. CDR3 length: 15 amino acids. V dropped 3 bases and J dropped 8; count of bases not matched to a gene: 9. In DNA, the CDR3 is TGTGCCAGCAGCGACGGACAGGGAGGACAAGAAAAACTGTTTTTT. Protein sequence: CASSDGQGGQEKLFF.

The table lists this clonotype with many counts. This chain uses TRBV12-3 or TRBV12-4 with TRBJ2-2; tentatively, D is TRBD1 (5 bases). The V end was cut by 6 bases, the J end by 4 bases, with 6 bases between. This CDR3 contains 12 residues. CDR3 bases: TGTGCCAGCAGGCAGGGCACCGGGGAGCTGTTTTTT. It is translated as CASRQGTGELFF.

V gene TRBV7-9 combines with J gene TRBJ2-3; the match to TRBD2 covers 8 bases. The CDR3 is made up of 14 amino acids. CDR1 SEHNR and CDR2 FQNEAQ come from the germline V gene (reference sequence). The V gene end was trimmed by 11 bases and the J gene end by 5 bases; junction bases not matched to a gene: 12. CDR3 loop: CAPGPGLGRDTQYF. The DNA of the CDR3 is TGTGCCCCGGGGCCGGGACTAGGGAGAGATACGCAGTATTTT. Combining the CDR3 with reference TRBV7-9 and TRBJ2-3 gives the whole variable domain DTGVSQNPRHKITKRGQNVTFRCDPISEHNRLYWYRQTLGQGPEFLTYFQNEAQLEKSRLLSDRFSAERPKGSFSTLEIQRTEQGDSAMYLCAPGPGLGRDTQYFGPGTRLTVL.

This clonotype was detected only a few times. The chain carries TRBV6-5 and TRBJ1-2; D gene unclear. The germline V gene has CDR1 MNHEY and CDR2 SVGAGI. The ends were cut back, 0 bases at V and 2 bases at J, with 16 bases in the middle. The CDR3 totals 17 residues. CDR3 DNA: TGTGCCAGCAGTTACTCGACGGGGAGGGCGGGAAACTATGGCTACACCTTC. Its protein product is CASSYSTGRAGNYGYTF.

The chain is built from TRBV6-4 and TRBJ2-2, with a weak D call TRBD2 (6 bases). Trimming took off 5 bases at V and 0 bases at J, with 13 bases between the two ends. CDR1 is MRHNA, CDR2 SNTAGT, per germline. CDR3 length: 16 residues. The CDR3 region is CASSPTGRPNTGELFF. The CDR3 DNA is TGTGCCAGCAGTCCAACCGGGAGACCGAACACCGGGGAGCTGTTTTTT.

This chain joins TRBV12-3 or TRBV12-4 and TRBJ1-4; the D is unclear. V dropped 7 bases and J dropped 5 bases, with 14 bases sitting between them. The length of the CDR3 is 14 residues. CDR3 bases: TGTGCCAGCAATCCGGACGGGTGGAATGAAAAACTGTTTTTT. Protein: CASNPDGWNEKLFF.

This clonotype occurred many times. The V gene is TRBV7-2, the J gene TRBJ2-7, with D unresolved. CDR3 length: 14 residues. The V and J ends lost 1 base and 4 bases respectively, with 11 bases between them. CDR1 SGHTA and CDR2 FQGNSA come from the germline V gene. The DNA for the CDR3 is TGTGCCAGCAGCTTAGGTCTAGATCCGTACGAGCAGTACTTC. Protein sequence: CASSLGLDPYEQYF.

V is TRBV5-8 and J is TRBJ2-1, with D tentatively TRBD2 (7 bases). The CDR3 has 16 amino acids. Germline CDR1 and CDR2: SGHTS and YDEGEE. V was trimmed by 0 bases and J by 7 bases, leaving 17 bases between them. DNA for the CDR3: TGTGCCAGCAGCTTGGTGGGGGGGCCCATACCTAATGAGCAGTTCTTC. Protein: CASSLVGGPIPNEQFF.